This TCR beta chain is from a study of cytotoxic CD8 clonotypes in ibrutinib-treated CLL. Germline V gene data show CDR1 as MDHEN and CDR2 as SYDVKM. The junction had 8 bases not matched to a gene; V was cut back by 3 bases and J by 6 bases. This CDR3 region has 15 residues. Findings of the study overall: Patients had baseline clonality above age-matched healthy donors, and this clonality moved with circulating CD8+ T-cell counts. Rising at ibrutinib response, clonality subsequently fell back toward baseline at progression.

This clone has more than one count but fewer than ten. Its matching antigen is unknown. Researchers set a sequencing depth target of 1 in 200,000 to 1 in 1 million T cells. Sequenced by immunoSEQ multiplex PCR; TCRdb stores in-frame clones only, minus some. The sample shows roughly 250,000 clones, 70% of them seen only once. This sequence was found in a human donor with chronic lymphocytic leukemia. The specimen was PBMCs, collected after 24 months of ibrutinib treatment. The gene calls are TRBV28 and TRBJ1-2; TRBD1 matches 9 bases. The CDR3 reads CASSLGDRVPHGYTF. In DNA form, the CDR3 reads TGTGCCAGCAGTTTGGGGGACAGGGTTCCCCATGGCTACACCTTC.